This T cell receptor beta chain comes out of a study of CD4 T cells in relation to SARS-CoV-2 and coronaviruses. About the research overall: PBMCs were cultured with antigen for over 8 days before TCR beta sequencing.

CDR3 length: 15 amino acids. The V and J ends lost 0 bases and 1 base, in that order; junction bases with no gene match: 1. Germline assignment: CDR1 SGHRS and CDR2 YFSETQ. Sequencing was performed with immunoSEQ multiplex PCR; in TCRdb, only in-frame clones are kept and a portion is missing. The sample carries around 15,000 clones, around four fifths recorded once. CD4+ T cells from unexposed donors were obtained before the COVID-19 pandemic (2011-2018). CD4+ T cells were isolated from the cells after about nine days of culture. Unexposed-donor CD4+ T cells were probed with SARS-CoV-2 S/N and four cold-coronavirus spikes, cells permitting. This clone showed up just once. Its antigen remains unknown.

This receptor was taken from a human donor in good health. Sequencing was done on a sample of CD4+ T cells from PBMCs, cultured in vitro. The rearrangement links TRBV5-1 to TRBJ1-5; 7 nucleotides match TRBD1. The CDR3 sequence: CASSLGGQSNQPQHF. The CDR3 region has the DNA TGCGCCAGCAGCTTGGGGGGACAGAGCAATCAGCCCCAGCATTTT.